This is a list of T cell receptor beta chains from one sample in a study of response to subunit inactivated influenza vaccine. TCRdb processed the RT-PCR reads anew with MiXCR; each CDR3 protein has one entry. The sample contains almost 600,000 distinct CDR3 sequences, 11% to 15% of which appear only once. Material: PBMCs from blood, obtained roughly 12 days after vaccination. The receptor source for this set is a man aged 50 to 60 who received an inactivated influenza vaccine. Each CDR3 is given with its conserved first and last residue. The D gene is left open where the match is weak. The size field is filled for only some rows; it gives once, few, many or a size class.

few	TRBJ2-7	TRBV3-1	-	TGTGCCAGCAGCCACTCGGCCTGGGAGCAGTACTTC	CASSHSAWEQYF
-	TRBJ2-2	TRBV12-3/TRBV12-4	TRBD2	TGTGCCAGCAGTGCCCCGGCTAGCGGAACCGGGGAGCTGTTTTTT	CASSAPASGTGELFF
few	TRBJ2-2	TRBV19	-	TGTGCCAGTAACCGGGCCGGGGGTAACACCGGGGAGCTGTTTTTT	CASNRAGGNTGELFF
few	TRBJ1-6	TRBV4-2	-	TGTGCCAGCAGCCAAGATGGGAACAGGGCTCCCTATAATTCACCCCTCCACTTT	CASSQDGNRAPYNSPLHF
-	TRBJ2-7	TRBV6-2/TRBV6-3	-	TGTGCCAGCAGTTCAGGGGTTTTATCCTACGAGCAGTACTTC	CASSSGVLSYEQYF
-	TRBJ2-7	TRBV5-6	TRBD1	TGTGCCAGCAGCTCTCCGGGACAGGAGAACTTC	CASSSPGQENF
few	TRBJ2-7	TRBV27	-	TGTGCCAGCAGTTCCGGACAGTTATACGAGCAGTACTTC	CASSSGQLYEQYF
many	TRBJ2-7	TRBV28	-	TGTGCCAGCAGTTTATTTCGGGTCTACGAGCAGTACTTC	CASSLFRVYEQYF
few	TRBJ1-1	TRBV12-3/TRBV12-4	-	TGTGCCAGCAGTCCCGAAGGTCCGGGGTTGGGGACTGAAGCTTTCTTT	CASSPEGPGLGTEAFF
-	TRBJ1-2	TRBV12-3/TRBV12-4	-	TGTGCCAGCAGGGCGTTGGGAGGGCCTGGCTACACCTTC	CASRALGGPGYTF
many	TRBJ2-5	TRBV5-1	TRBD1	TGCGCCAGCAGCGGATCAGACAGGGCTACGAAGACCCAGTACTTC	CASSGSDRATKTQYF
-	TRBJ2-3	TRBV6-1	-	TGTGCCAGCAGTGTCCCTCTAGCGGATACGCAGTATTTT	CASSVPLADTQYF
few	TRBJ1-1	TRBV28	-	TGTGCCAGCAGGGCCGGCGATGAAGCTTTCTTT	CASRAGDEAFF
few	TRBJ2-7	TRBV29-1	-	TGCAGCGTTGAAGTTGGACAGGGAGGGAACGAGCAGTACTTC	CSVEVGQGGNEQYF
few	TRBJ1-5	TRBV29-1	-	TGCAGCGTTTGGCGCGGTACTCGGGAGGGGCCCCAGCATTTT	CSVWRGTREGPQHF
few	TRBJ2-2	TRBV12-3/TRBV12-4	-	TGTGCCAGCAGCTTCACACCTGGGGGAACCGGGGAGCTGTTTTTT	CASSFTPGGTGELFF
-	TRBJ2-2	TRBV10-3	-	TGTGCCATCAGAAAAGCCCGGGATACCGGGGAGCTGTTTTTT	CAIRKARDTGELFF
-	TRBJ1-5	TRBV28	-	TGTGCCAGCAGTTTTTGGGCCGGTCGGAAGCCCCAGCATTTT	CASSFWAGRKPQHF
-	TRBJ2-1	TRBV10-3	TRBD2	TGTGCCATCAGTGGAGGTCCGGGACCGCAGCGGGGGAGCACCTACAATGAGCAGTTCTTC	CAISGGPGPQRGSTYNEQFF
-	TRBJ1-1	TRBV4-1	-	TGCGCCAGCAGCCAATTTAAGGGCACTGAAGCTTTCTTT	CASSQFKGTEAFF
-	TRBJ1-6	TRBV28	TRBD1	TGTGCCAGCAGGCTTGACAGGGTGCGGAATTCACCCCTCCACTTT	CASRLDRVRNSPLHF
many	TRBJ2-3	TRBV27	TRBD2	TGTGCCAGCAGCCATAGGACTAACCCCCGGGGGGCAGATACGCAGTATTTT	CASSHRTNPRGADTQYF
few	TRBJ2-7	TRBV30	-	TGTGCCTGGAGTGCTAAGACAGGAATTCCCTACGAGCAGTACTTC	CAWSAKTGIPYEQYF
-	TRBJ2-2	TRBV12-3/TRBV12-4	TRBD2	TGTGCCAGCAGATATGGACTAGCGGGGGCTGACGGGGAGCTGTTTTTT	CASRYGLAGADGELFF
few	TRBJ1-4	TRBV12-3/TRBV12-4	TRBD1	TGTGCCAGCAGCCTACCGCAGGGGGCAGGAATCGGAAAACTGTTTTTT	CASSLPQGAGIGKLFF
-	TRBJ2-3	TRBV5-4	-	TGTGCCAGCAGCACGGAGGGTCGTCATAATACGCAGTATTTT	CASSTEGRHNTQYF